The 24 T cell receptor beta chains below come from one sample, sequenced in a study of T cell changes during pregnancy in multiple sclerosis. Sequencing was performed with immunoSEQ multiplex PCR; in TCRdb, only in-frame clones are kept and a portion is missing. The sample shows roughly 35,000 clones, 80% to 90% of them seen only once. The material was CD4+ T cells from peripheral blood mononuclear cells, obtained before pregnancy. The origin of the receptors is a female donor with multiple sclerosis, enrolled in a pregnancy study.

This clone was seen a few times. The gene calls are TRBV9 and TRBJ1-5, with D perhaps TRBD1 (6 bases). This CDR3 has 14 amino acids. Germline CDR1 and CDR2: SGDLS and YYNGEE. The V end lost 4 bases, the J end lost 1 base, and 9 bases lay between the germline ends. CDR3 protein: CASSLGTSNQPQHF. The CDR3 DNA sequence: TGTGCCAGCAGCTTAGGGACAAGCAATCAGCCCCAGCATTTT.

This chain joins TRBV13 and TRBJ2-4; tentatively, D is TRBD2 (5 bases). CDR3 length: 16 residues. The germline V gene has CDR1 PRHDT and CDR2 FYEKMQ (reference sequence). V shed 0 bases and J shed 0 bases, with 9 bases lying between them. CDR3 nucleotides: TGTGCCAGCAGCTTAGGTCCCGGGATAGCCAAAAACATTCAGTACTTC. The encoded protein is CASSLGPGIAKNIQYF.

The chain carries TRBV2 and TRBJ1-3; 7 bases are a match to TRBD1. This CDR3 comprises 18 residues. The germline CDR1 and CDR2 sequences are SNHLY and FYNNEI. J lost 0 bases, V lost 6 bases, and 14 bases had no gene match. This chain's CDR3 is CASRERGQTTYSGNTIYF. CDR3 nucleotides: TGTGCCAGCAGGGAAAGGGGGCAGACTACCTACTCTGGAAACACCATATATTTT. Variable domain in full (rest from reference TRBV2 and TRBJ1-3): EPEVTQTPSHQVTQMGQEVILRCVPISNHLYFYWYRQILGQKVEFLVSFYNNEISEKSEIFDDQFSVERPDGSNFTLKIRSTKLEDSAMYFCASRERGQTTYSGNTIYFGEGSWLTVV.

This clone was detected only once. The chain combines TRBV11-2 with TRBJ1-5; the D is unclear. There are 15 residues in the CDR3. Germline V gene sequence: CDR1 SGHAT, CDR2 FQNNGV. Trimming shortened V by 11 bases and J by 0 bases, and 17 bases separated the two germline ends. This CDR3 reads CAGGPKKNSNQPQHF. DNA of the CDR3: TGTGCCGGAGGGCCCAAAAAGAATAGCAATCAGCCCCAGCATTTT.

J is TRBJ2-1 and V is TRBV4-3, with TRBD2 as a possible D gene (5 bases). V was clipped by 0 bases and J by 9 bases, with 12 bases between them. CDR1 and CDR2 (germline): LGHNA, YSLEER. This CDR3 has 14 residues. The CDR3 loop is CASSQEWASGEQFF. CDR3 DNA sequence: TGCGCCAGCAGCCAAGAATGGGCAAGCGGTGAGCAGTTCTTC.

CDR3 amino acids: CASSEGGGITEAFF. The CDR3 DNA sequence: TGTGCCAGTAGTGAAGGCGGAGGAATCACTGAAGCTTTCTTT. The gene calls are TRBV19 and TRBJ1-1; D call uncertain. V was pared by 5 bases and J by 4 bases, with 14 bases between. The length of the CDR3 is 14 residues. Germline CDR1 and CDR2: LNHDA and SQIVND (reference sequence).

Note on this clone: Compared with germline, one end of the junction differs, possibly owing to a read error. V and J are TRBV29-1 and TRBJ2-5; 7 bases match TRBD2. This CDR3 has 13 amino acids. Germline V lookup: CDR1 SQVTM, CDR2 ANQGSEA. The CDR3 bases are TGCCGCGTTGATTGGGCCGGGGGGGAGACCCAGTACTTC. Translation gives CRVDWAGGETQYF.

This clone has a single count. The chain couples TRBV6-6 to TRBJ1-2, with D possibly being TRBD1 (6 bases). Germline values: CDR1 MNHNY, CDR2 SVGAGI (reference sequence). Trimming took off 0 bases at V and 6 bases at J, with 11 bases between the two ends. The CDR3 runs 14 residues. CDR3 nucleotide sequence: TGTGCCAGCAGTTACTCTGAACAGGGCAATGGCTACACCTTC. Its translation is CASSYSEQGNGYTF.

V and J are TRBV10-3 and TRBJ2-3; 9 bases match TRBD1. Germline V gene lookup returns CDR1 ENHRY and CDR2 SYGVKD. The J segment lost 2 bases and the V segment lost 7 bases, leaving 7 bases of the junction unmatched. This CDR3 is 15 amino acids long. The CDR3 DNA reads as TGTGCCATCACGAACGGACAGGGGAACACAGATACGCAGTATTTT. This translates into CAITNGQGNTDTQYF.

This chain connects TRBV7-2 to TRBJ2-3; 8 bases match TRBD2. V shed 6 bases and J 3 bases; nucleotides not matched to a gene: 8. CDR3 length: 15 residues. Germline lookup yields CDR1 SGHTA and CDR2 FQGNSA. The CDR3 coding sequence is TGTGCCAGCAGGGGGCCGGCTAGCGGGACAGATACGCAGTATTTT. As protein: CASRGPASGTDTQYF.

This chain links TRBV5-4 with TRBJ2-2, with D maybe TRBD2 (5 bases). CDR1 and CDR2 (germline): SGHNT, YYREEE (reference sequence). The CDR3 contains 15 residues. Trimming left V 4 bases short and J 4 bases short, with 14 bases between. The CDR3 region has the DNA TGTGCCAGCAGCCCATCCAACCGGGGCACCGGGGAGCTGTTTTTT. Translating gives CASSPSNRGTGELFF.

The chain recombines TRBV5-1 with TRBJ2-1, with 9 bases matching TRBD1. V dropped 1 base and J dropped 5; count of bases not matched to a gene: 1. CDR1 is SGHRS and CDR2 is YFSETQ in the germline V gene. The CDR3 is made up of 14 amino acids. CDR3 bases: TGCGCCAGCAGCTTGAGGACAGGGGACAATGAGCAGTTCTTC. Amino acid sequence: CASSLRTGDNEQFF.

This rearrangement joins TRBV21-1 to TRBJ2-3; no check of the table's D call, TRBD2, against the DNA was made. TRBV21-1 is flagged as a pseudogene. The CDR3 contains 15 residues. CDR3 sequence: CASSKDRDFSDTQYF. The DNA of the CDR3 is TGTGCCAGCAGCAAAGACCGGGATTTTTCCGATACGCAGTATTTT.

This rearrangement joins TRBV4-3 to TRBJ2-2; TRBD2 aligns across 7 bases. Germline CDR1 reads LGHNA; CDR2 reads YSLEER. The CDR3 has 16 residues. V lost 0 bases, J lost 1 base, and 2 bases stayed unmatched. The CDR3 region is CASSQDGGGNTGELFF. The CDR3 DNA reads TGCGCCAGCAGCCAAGATGGGGGGGGGAACACCGGGGAGCTGTTTTTT.

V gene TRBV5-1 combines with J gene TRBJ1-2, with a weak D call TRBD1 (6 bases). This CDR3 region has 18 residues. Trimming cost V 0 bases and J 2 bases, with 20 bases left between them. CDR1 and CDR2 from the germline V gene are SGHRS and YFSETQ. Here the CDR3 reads CASSLARWIPRGNYGYTF. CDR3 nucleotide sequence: TGCGCCAGCAGCTTGGCCAGGTGGATTCCAAGGGGGAACTATGGCTACACCTTC.

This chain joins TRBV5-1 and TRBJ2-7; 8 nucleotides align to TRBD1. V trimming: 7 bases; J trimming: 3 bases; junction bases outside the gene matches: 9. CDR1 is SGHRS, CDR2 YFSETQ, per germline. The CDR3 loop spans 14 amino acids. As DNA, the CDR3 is TGCGCCAGCGGGAAGGACAGGGCAGACTACGAGCAGTACTTC. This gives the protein CASGKDRADYEQYF.

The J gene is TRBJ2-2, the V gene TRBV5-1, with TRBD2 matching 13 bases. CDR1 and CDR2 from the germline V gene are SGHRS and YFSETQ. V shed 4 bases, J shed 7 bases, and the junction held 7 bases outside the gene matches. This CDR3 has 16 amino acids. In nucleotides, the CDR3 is TGCGCCAGCAGCATCTGGACTAGCGGGAGTGACGGGGAGCTGTTTTTT. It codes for CASSIWTSGSDGELFF.

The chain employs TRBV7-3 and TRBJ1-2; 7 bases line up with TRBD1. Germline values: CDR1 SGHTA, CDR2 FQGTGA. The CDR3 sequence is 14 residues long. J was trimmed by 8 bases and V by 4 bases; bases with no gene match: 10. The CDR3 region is CASSSGTASGGYTF. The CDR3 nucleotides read TGTGCCAGCAGCTCCGGGACAGCCTCAGGGGGCTACACCTTC. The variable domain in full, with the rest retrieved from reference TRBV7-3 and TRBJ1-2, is GAGVSQTPSNKVTEKGKYVELRCDPISGHTALYWYRQSLGQGPEFLIYFQGTGAADDSGLPNDRFFAVRPEGSVSTLKIQRTERGDSAVYLCASSSGTASGGYTFGSGTRLTVV.

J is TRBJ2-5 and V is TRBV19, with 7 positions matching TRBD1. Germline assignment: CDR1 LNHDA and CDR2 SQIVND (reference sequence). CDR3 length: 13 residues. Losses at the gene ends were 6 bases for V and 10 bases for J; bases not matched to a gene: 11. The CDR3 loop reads CASSPRIQGDQYF. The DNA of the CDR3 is TGTGCCAGTAGCCCGCGGATTCAGGGGGACCAGTACTTC.

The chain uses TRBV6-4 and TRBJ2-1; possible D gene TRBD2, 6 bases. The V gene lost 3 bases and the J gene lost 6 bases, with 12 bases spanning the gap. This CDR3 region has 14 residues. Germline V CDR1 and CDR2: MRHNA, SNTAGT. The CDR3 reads CASSETSFGNEQFF. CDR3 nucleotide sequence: TGTGCCAGCAGTGAAACTAGCTTCGGCAATGAGCAGTTCTTC.

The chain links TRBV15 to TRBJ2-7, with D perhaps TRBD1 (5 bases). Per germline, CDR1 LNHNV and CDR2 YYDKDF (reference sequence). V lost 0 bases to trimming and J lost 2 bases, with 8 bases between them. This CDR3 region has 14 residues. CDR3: CATSRDRAAYEQYF. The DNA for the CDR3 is TGTGCCACCAGCAGAGACAGGGCCGCCTACGAGCAGTACTTC.

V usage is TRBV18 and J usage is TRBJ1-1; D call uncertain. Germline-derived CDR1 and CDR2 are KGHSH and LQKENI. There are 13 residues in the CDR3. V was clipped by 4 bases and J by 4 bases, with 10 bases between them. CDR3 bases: TGTGCCAGCTCACGGGAGGGCGGCACTGAAGCTTTCTTT. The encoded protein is CASSREGGTEAFF.

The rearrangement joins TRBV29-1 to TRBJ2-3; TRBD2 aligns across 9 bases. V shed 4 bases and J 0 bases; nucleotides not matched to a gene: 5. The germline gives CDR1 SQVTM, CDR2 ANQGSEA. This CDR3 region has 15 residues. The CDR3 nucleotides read TGCAGCGTTGTCCCAACTAGCGGGAGCACAGATACGCAGTATTTT. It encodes CSVVPTSGSTDTQYF.

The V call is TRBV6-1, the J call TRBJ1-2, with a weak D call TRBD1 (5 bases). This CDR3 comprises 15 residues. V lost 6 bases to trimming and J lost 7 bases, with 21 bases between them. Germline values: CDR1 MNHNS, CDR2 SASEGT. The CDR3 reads CASRDSGGPVSGYTF. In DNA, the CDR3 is TGTGCCAGCAGAGATTCGGGGGGACCGGTATCTGGCTACACCTTC.